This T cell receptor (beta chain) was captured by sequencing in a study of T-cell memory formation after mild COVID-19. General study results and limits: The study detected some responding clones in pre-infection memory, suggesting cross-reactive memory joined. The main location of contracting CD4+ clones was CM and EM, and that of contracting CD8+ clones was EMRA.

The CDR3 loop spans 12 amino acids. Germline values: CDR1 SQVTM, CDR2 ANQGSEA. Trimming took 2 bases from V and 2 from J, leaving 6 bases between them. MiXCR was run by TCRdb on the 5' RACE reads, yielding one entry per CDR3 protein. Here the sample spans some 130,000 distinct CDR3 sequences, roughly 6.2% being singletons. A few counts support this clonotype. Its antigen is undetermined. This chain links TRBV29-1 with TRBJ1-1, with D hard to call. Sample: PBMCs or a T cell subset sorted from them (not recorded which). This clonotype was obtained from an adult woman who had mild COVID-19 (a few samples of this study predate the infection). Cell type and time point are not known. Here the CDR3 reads CSVERANTEAFF. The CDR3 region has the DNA TGCAGCGTTGAAAGGGCAAACACTGAAGCTTTCTTT.